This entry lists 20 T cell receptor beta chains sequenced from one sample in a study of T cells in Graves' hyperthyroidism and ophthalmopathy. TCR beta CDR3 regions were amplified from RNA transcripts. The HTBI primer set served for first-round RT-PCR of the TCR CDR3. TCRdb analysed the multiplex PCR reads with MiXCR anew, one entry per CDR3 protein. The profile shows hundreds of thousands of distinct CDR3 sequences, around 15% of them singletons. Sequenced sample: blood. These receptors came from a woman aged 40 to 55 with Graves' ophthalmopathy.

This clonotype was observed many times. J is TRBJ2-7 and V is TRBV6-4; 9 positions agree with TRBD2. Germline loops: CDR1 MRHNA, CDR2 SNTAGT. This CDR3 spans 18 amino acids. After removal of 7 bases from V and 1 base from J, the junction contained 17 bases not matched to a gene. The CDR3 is CASNPSWGAGGVSYEQYF. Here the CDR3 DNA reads TGTGCCAGCAACCCCTCCTGGGGAGCGGGAGGCGTATCCTACGAGCAGTACTTC.

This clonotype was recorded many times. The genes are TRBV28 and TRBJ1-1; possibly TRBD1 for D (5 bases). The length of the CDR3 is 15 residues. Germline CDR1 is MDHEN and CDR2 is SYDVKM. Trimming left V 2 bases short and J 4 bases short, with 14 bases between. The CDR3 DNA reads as TGTGCCAGCAGTTTAGGGGCCATGCTAGGCACTGAAGCTTTCTTT. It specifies CASSLGAMLGTEAFF.

CDR3 protein: CASSASGGNQPQHF. The CDR3 DNA reads TGTGCCAGCAGTGCGTCGGGGGGCAATCAGCCCCAGCATTTT. The rearrangement uses TRBV6-1 and TRBJ1-5; possible D gene TRBD1, 5 bases. The CDR3 contains 14 residues. Germline V CDR1 and CDR2: MNHNS, SASEGT. Trimming left V 4 bases short and J 2 bases short, with 9 bases between.

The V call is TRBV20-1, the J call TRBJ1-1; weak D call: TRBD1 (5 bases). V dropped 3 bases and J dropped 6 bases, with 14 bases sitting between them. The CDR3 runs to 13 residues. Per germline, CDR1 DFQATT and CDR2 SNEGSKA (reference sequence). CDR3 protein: CSARKGREAEAFF. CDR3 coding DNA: TGCAGTGCTAGGAAGGGCAGGGAGGCTGAAGCTTTCTTT.

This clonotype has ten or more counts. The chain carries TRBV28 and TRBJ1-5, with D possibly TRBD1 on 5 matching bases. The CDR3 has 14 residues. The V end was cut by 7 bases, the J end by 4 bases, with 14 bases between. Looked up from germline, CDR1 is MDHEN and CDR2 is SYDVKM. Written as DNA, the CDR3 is TGTGCCAGCACCATGGACATGCGGAATCAGCCCCAGCATTTT. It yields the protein CASTMDMRNQPQHF.

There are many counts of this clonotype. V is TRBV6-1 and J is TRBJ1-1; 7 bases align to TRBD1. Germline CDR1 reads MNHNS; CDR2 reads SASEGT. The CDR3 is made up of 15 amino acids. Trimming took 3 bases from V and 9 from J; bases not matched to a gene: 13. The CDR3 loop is CASSDRTGVKKKAFF. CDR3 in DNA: TGTGCCAGCAGTGACAGGACAGGCGTTAAAAAAAAAGCTTTCTTT.

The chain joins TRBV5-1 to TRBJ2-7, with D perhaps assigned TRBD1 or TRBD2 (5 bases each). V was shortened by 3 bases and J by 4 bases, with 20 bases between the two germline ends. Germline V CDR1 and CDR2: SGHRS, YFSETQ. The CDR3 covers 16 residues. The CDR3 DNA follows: TGCGCCAGCAGCTCGCTATGGGACCCGACAACGTACGAGCAGTACTTC. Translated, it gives CASSSLWDPTTYEQYF.

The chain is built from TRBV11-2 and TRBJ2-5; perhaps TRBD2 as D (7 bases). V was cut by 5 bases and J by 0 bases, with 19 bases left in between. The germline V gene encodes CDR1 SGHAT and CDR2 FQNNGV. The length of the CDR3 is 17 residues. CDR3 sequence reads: CASSPPGGGANQETQYF. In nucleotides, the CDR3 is TGTGCCAGCAGCCCGCCTGGGGGGGGCGCCAACCAAGAGACCCAGTACTTC.

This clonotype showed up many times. The CDR3 DNA reads as TGTGCCAGCCGGGTGGGGTACTATGGCTACACCTTC. Its protein is CASRVGYYGYTF. The V gene is TRBV6-1, the J gene TRBJ1-2; D is undetermined. This CDR3 is built from 12 residues. Deletions cut 8 bases from V and 3 bases from J, with 10 bases between. CDR1 and CDR2 from the germline V gene are MNHNS and SASEGT.

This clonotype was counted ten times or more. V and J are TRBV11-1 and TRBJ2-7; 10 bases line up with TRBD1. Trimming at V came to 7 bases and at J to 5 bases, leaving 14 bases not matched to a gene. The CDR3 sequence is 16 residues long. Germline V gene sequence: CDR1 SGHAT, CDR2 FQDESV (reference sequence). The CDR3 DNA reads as TGTGCCAGCACCGACGATTCTACCGGGACAGGGGACGAGCAGTACTTC. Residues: CASTDDSTGTGDEQYF. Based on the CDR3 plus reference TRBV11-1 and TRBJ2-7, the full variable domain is EAEVAQSPRYKITEKSQAVAFWCDPISGHATLYWYRQILGQGPELLVQFQDESVVDDSQLPKDRFSAERLKGVDSTLKIQPAELGDSAMYLCASTDDSTGTGDEQYFGPGTRLTVT.

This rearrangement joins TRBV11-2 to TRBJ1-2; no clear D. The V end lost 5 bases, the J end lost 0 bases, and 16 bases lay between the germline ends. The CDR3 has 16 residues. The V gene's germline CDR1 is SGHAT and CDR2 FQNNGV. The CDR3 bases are TGTGCCAGCAGCCCTGAGTGGGCCTTTCCTAACTATGGCTACACCTTC. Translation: CASSPEWAFPNYGYTF.

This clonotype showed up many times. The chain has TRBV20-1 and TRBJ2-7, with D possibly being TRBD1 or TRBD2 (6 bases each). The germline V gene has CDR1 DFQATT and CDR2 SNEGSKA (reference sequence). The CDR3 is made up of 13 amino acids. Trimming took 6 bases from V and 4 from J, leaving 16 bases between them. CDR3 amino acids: CSAPEGVGYEQYF. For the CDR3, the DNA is TGCAGTGCCCCGGAGGGGGTGGGATACGAGCAGTACTTC.

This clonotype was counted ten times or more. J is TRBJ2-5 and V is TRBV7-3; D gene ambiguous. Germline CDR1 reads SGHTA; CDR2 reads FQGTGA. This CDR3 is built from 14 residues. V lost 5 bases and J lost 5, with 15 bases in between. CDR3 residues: CASSPNHMAETQYF. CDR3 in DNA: TGTGCCAGCAGCCCAAACCACATGGCGGAGACCCAGTACTTC.

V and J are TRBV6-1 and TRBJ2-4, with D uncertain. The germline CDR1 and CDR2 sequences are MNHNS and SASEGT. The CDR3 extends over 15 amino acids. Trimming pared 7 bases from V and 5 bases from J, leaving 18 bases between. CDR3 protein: CASTPQTGGQNIQYF. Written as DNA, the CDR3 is TGTGCCAGCACCCCCCAGACTGGTGGACAAAACATTCAGTACTTC.

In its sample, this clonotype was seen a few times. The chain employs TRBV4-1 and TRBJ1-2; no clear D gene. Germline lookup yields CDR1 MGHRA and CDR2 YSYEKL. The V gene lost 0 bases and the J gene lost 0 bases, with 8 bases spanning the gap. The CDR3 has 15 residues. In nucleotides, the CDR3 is TGCGCCAGCAGCCAAGAAGGGCAGCCTAACTATGGCTACACCTTC. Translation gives CASSQEGQPNYGYTF.

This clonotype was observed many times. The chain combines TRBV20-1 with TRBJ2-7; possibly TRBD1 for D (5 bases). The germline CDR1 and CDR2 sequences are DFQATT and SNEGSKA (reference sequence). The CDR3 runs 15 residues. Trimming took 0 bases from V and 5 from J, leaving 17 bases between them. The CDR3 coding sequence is TGCAGTGCTAGAGATTCAGGGATAGTTAGCCACGAGCAGTACTTC. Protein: CSARDSGIVSHEQYF.

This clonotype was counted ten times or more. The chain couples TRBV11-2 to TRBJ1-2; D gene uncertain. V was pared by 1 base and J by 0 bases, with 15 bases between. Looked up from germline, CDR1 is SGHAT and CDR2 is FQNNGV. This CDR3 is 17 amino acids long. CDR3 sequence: CASSLVAALGSNYGYTF. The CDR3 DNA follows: TGTGCCAGCAGCTTAGTGGCGGCTTTAGGGTCTAACTATGGCTACACCTTC.

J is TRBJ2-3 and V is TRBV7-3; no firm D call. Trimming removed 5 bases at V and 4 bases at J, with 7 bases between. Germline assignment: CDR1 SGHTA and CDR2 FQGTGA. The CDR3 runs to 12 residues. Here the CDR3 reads CASSAYADTQYF. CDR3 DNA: TGTGCCAGCAGCGCTTATGCAGATACGCAGTATTTT. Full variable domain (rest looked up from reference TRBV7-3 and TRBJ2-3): GAGVSQTPSNKVTEKGKYVELRCDPISGHTALYWYRQSLGQGPEFLIYFQGTGAADDSGLPNDRFFAVRPEGSVSTLKIQRTERGDSAVYLCASSAYADTQYFGPGTRLTVL.

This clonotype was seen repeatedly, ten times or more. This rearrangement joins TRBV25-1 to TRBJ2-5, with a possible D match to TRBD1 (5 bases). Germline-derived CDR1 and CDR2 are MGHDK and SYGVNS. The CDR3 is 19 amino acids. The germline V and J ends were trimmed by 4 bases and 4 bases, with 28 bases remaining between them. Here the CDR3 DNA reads TGTGCCAGCAGTGGGACCGGGCCCCAAGAAACAGGTAGTTCAGAGACCCAGTACTTC. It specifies CASSGTGPQETGSSETQYF. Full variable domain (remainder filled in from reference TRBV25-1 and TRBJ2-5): EADIYQTPRYLVIGTGKKITLECSQTMGHDKMYWYQQDPGMELHLIHYSYGVNSTEKGDLSSESTVSRIRTEHFPLTLESARPSHTSQYLCASSGTGPQETGSSETQYFGPGTRLLVL.

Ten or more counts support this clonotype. DNA of the CDR3: TGCAGCGCACAAGACCCCTACGAGCAGTACTTC. Its translation: CSAQDPYEQYF. J is TRBJ2-7 and V is TRBV29-1, with D uncertain. The CDR3 spans 11 residues. V gave up 7 bases and J gave up 2 bases, with 9 bases separating them. CDR1 is SQVTM and CDR2 is ANQGSEA in the germline V gene.